The 25 T cell receptor beta chains listed next were all sequenced from one sample in a study of cytomegalovirus exposure and HLA in healthy donors. Primers for the PCR totalled 60 Vbeta and 13 Jbeta. Assay: immunoSEQ multiplex PCR; the TCRdb copy retains only in-frame clones and omits some. The repertoire includes more than 95,000 clones, about 76% of them detected once, and around 4.2% sits in the top ten. Sequenced sample: PBMCs. These receptors came from a woman aged 30 to 39 in good health and CMV-seronegative.

V gene TRBV6-5 combines with J gene TRBJ2-7, with D possibly matching TRBD1 (5 bases). Germline CDR1 and CDR2: MNHEY and SVGAGI. CDR3 length equals 15 residues. The ends were cut back, 1 base at V and 2 bases at J, with 12 bases in the middle. CDR3 residues: CASSYYGASTYEQYF. The CDR3 DNA sequence: TGTGCCAGCAGTTACTATGGGGCGTCCACCTACGAGCAGTACTTC.

The J gene is TRBJ2-4, the V gene TRBV10-3, with a weak D call TRBD2 (5 bases). This CDR3 contains 16 residues. Germline V lookup: CDR1 ENHRY, CDR2 SYGVKD. The V end was cut by 2 bases, the J end by 8 bases, with 19 bases between. The CDR3: CAISEGLPQHGDIQYF. In DNA, the CDR3 is TGTGCCATCAGTGAGGGACTCCCCCAACATGGGGACATTCAGTACTTC.

In this sample, this clone turned up a few times. V and J are TRBV6-5 and TRBJ2-1; the D gene is possibly TRBD2 (6 bases). The V end lost 0 bases, the J end lost 9 bases, and 12 bases lay between the germline ends. CDR1 is MNHEY and CDR2 is SVGAGI in the germline V gene. CDR3 length equals 14 residues. For the CDR3, the DNA is TGTGCCAGCAGTTACTCGGGACTCCTGAGTGAGCAGTTCTTC. Amino acids: CASSYSGLLSEQFF.

The chain links TRBV28 to TRBJ2-3, with TRBD1 identical over 12 bases. The germline V gene encodes CDR1 MDHEN and CDR2 SYDVKM. Trimming at V came to 6 bases and at J to 3 bases, leaving 4 bases not matched to a gene. CDR3 length: 15 residues. The CDR3 nucleotides read TGTGCCAGCAGGGCGGGACAGGGGGCAACAGATACGCAGTATTTT. Its protein product is CASRAGQGATDTQYF.

Note on this clone: This sample also contains other DNA sequences that code for the same CDR3. The rearrangement uses TRBV27 and TRBJ2-6; D unresolved. Germline V lookup: CDR1 MNHEY, CDR2 SMNVEV (reference sequence). Trimming removed 6 bases at V and 1 base at J, with 4 bases between. The CDR3 is 13 amino acids. CDR3 sequence (DNA): TGTGCCAGCAGGCTATCTGGGGCCAACGTCCTGACTTTC. It encodes CASRLSGANVLTF.

This clone was detected only once. The chain has TRBV2 and TRBJ2-1; a weak D match, TRBD2 (5 bases). The V gene lost 7 bases and the J gene lost 1 base, with 14 bases spanning the gap. CDR3 length: 15 residues. Germline V CDR1 and CDR2: SNHLY, FYNNEI. The CDR3 reads CASTLRDTSYNEQFF. The CDR3 bases are TGTGCCAGCACCTTACGGGATACATCCTACAATGAGCAGTTCTTC.

The gene calls are TRBV4-3 and TRBJ2-1, with a tentative D call TRBD1 (8 bases). Germline CDR1 reads LGHNA; CDR2 reads YSLEER. Trimming cost V 1 base and J 4 bases, with 14 bases left between them. The CDR3 extends over 16 amino acids. For the CDR3, the DNA is TGCGCCAGCAGCCAAGCAACAGGGGGGGAATACAATGAGCAGTTCTTC. Its protein is CASSQATGGEYNEQFF.

The chain joins TRBV6-6 to TRBJ2-3, with unresolved D. V was pared by 5 bases and J by 6 bases, with 12 bases between. The CDR3 consists of 13 residues. CDR1 and CDR2 from the germline V gene are MNHNY and SVGAGI (reference sequence). The CDR3 DNA sequence: TGTGCCAGCAGTCCGCTACGTGTGGATACGCAGTATTTT. Amino acid sequence: CASSPLRVDTQYF.

The chain has TRBV19 and TRBJ1-1, with 7 positions matching TRBD1. The CDR3 length is 14 residues. The germline CDR1 and CDR2 sequences are LNHDA and SQIVND (reference sequence). V shed 6 bases and J 6 bases; nucleotides not matched to a gene: 10. The CDR3 loop reads CASRTQTGISEAFF. The CDR3 nucleotides are TGTGCCAGTAGGACGCAGACAGGGATCTCTGAAGCTTTCTTT. Looking up the rest from reference TRBV19 and TRBJ1-1 gives the full variable domain: DGGITQSPKYLFRKEGQNVTLSCEQNLNHDAMYWYRQDPGQGLRLIYYSQIVNDFQKGDIAEGYSVSREKKESFPLTVTSAQKNPTAFYLCASRTQTGISEAFFGQGTRLTVV.

This clone turned up a few times. This rearrangement joins TRBV28 to TRBJ1-3; D not resolved. The germline V and J ends were trimmed by 6 bases and 2 bases, with 11 bases remaining between them. The CDR3 totals 14 residues. The germline V gene encodes CDR1 MDHEN and CDR2 SYDVKM. The CDR3 loop reads CASRIGGTGNTIYF. The DNA of the CDR3 is TGTGCCAGCAGGATCGGAGGGACTGGAAACACCATATATTTT.

The V and J genes are TRBV7-2 and TRBJ2-7; D call uncertain. From germline, CDR1 is SGHTA and CDR2 FQGNSA. V lost 4 bases and J 4 bases, leaving 11 bases between the germline ends. This CDR3 has 13 amino acids. The chain's CDR3 is CASSSAVGYEQYF. Here the CDR3 DNA reads TGTGCCAGCAGCTCGGCGGTTGGGTACGAGCAGTACTTC.

The rearrangement uses TRBV6-5 and TRBJ1-3, with 10 nucleotides matching TRBD1. J lost 4 bases, V lost 6 bases, and 6 bases had no gene match. CDR1 is MNHEY, CDR2 SVGAGI, per germline. CDR3 size: 15 residues. The CDR3 nucleotides are TGTGCCAGCAGCAGGGGACAGGGGAGCGGAAACACCATATATTTT. This encodes CASSRGQGSGNTIYF.

V gene TRBV7-3 combines with J gene TRBJ2-6; D gene ambiguous. The V gene lost 3 bases and the J gene lost 4 bases, with 4 bases spanning the gap. Per germline, CDR1 SGHTA and CDR2 FQGTGA. The CDR3 loop spans 13 amino acids. CDR3 nucleotide sequence: TGTGCCAGCAGCTTCTTCGGGGCCAACGTCCTGACTTTC. It specifies CASSFFGANVLTF.

This rearrangement joins TRBV13 to TRBJ2-3; a possible D gene is TRBD1 (5 bases). This CDR3 comprises 15 residues. Trimming removed 1 base from V and 2 bases from J, with 10 bases in between. CDR1 and CDR2 (germline): PRHDT, FYEKMQ (reference sequence). The CDR3 bases are TGTGCCAGCAGCTTAGCGGCAGGGATCACAGATACGCAGTATTTT. Amino acid sequence: CASSLAAGITDTQYF.

This sequence joins TRBV19 and TRBJ2-7; the match to TRBD1 covers 9 bases. This CDR3 has 15 amino acids. With 4 bases clipped from V and 3 bases from J, the junction kept 7 bases outside the gene matches. Germline V gene lookup returns CDR1 LNHDA and CDR2 SQIVND (reference sequence). CDR3 loop: CASSTAGQGIYEQYF. DNA of the CDR3: TGTGCCAGTAGTACGGCCGGACAGGGGATCTACGAGCAGTACTTC.

This chain uses TRBV18 with TRBJ2-4; 11 bases match TRBD2. CDR1 and CDR2 from the germline V gene are KGHSH and LQKENI. V gave up 2 bases and J gave up 2 bases; unmatched junction bases: 2. The CDR3 spans 16 residues. CDR3 bases: TGTGCCAGCTCACCAACTAGCGGGAGATCCAAAAACATTCAGTACTTC. Translated: CASSPTSGRSKNIQYF. The full variable domain, in which reference TRBV18 and TRBJ2-4 provide the parts outside the CDR3, is NAGVMQNPRHLVRRRGQEARLRCSPMKGHSHVYWYRQLPEEGLKFMVYLQKENIIDESGMPKERFSAEFPKEGPSILRIQQVVRGDSAAYFCASSPTSGRSKNIQYFGAGTRLSVL.

This sequence joins TRBV7-9 and TRBJ2-5, with 8 bases fitting TRBD2. With the DNA end fitting TRBJ2-7 better, the J assignment may be wrong. From germline, CDR1 is SEHNR and CDR2 FQNEAQ (reference sequence). The CDR3 has 14 residues. This CDR3 is CASSLELADYEQYF. CDR3 nucleotide sequence: TGTGCCAGCAGCTTAGAACTAGCGGATTACGAGCAGTACTTC.

The chain employs TRBV4-3 and TRBJ2-3; D might be TRBD1 (6 bases). This CDR3 has 15 residues. V shed 4 bases and J shed 0 bases, with 11 bases lying between them. Germline V gene sequence: CDR1 LGHNA, CDR2 YSLEER. Here the CDR3 reads CASSRSGASTDTQYF. CDR3 coding DNA: TGCGCCAGCAGCCGGTCAGGGGCCAGCACAGATACGCAGTATTTT.

The V and J genes are TRBV30 and TRBJ1-6, with 7 positions matching TRBD1. The CDR3 totals 15 residues. V gave up 1 base and J gave up 5 bases; unmatched junction bases: 5. Germline V gene data show CDR1 as GTSNPN and CDR2 as SVGIG (reference sequence). The CDR3, as DNA: TGTGCCTGGAGTGCCCCCGGACAGGATAATTCACCCCTCCACTTT. This encodes CAWSAPGQDNSPLHF.

The rearrangement uses TRBV5-6 and TRBJ2-7, with a weak D call TRBD2 (5 bases). CDR3 length: 17 residues. Between the trimmed V and J ends, which lost 1 base and 2 bases, there was a span of 19 bases. CDR1 is SGHDT, CDR2 YYEEEE, per germline. The CDR3 spells CASSLISGRIGAYEQYF. CDR3 nucleotide sequence: TGTGCCAGCAGCTTGATTTCCGGACGAATCGGGGCCTACGAGCAGTACTTC. The variable domain in full, completed from reference TRBV5-6 and TRBJ2-7, reads DAGVTQSPTHLIKTRGQQVTLRCSPKSGHDTVSWYQQALGQGPQFIFQYYEEEERQRGNFPDRFSGHQFPNYSSELNVNALLLGDSALYLCASSLISGRIGAYEQYFGPGTRLTVT.

The V gene is TRBV5-1, the J gene TRBJ2-1, with 11 bases lining up with TRBD2. This CDR3 has 16 amino acids. V shed 6 bases, J shed 7 bases, and the junction held 12 bases outside the gene matches. From germline, CDR1 is SGHRS and CDR2 YFSETQ. DNA for the CDR3: TGCGCCAGCACCGAAACCGGGACTAGCGGTTTGAATGAGCAGTTCTTC. Encoded protein: CASTETGTSGLNEQFF. Full variable domain (rest looked up from reference TRBV5-1 and TRBJ2-1): KAGVTQTPRYLIKTRGQQVTLSCSPISGHRSVSWYQQTPGQGLQFLFEYFSETQRNKGNFPGRFSGRQFSNSRSEMNVSTLELGDSALYLCASTETGTSGLNEQFFGPGTRLTVL.

The chain carries TRBV7-3 and TRBJ1-2, with D tentatively TRBD1 (6 bases). This CDR3 is built from 13 residues. V lost 5 bases and J 5 bases, leaving 12 bases between the germline ends. CDR1 is SGHTA, CDR2 FQGTGA, per germline. The CDR3 DNA is TGTGCCAGCAGCAAACAGGGAGGGTATGGCTACACCTTC. Translation gives CASSKQGGYGYTF.

The chain combines TRBV15 with TRBJ2-3; TRBD1 might be the D (6 bases). The CDR3 has 14 residues. Germline CDR1 reads LNHNV; CDR2 reads YYDKDF (reference sequence). V was shortened by 7 bases and J by 4 bases, with 15 bases between the two germline ends. This CDR3 reads CATNQDSGADTQYF. The CDR3 DNA is TGTGCCACCAACCAGGATTCAGGGGCAGATACGCAGTATTTT.

This chain connects TRBV18 to TRBJ2-1; possible D gene TRBD2, 6 bases. The V end lost 5 bases, the J end lost 2 bases, and 16 bases lay between the germline ends. Germline CDR1 is KGHSH and CDR2 is LQKENI. The CDR3 sequence is 16 residues long. The CDR3: CASSSPEGRPYNEQFF. The CDR3 DNA reads as TGTGCCAGCTCAAGTCCGGAGGGCCGGCCCTACAATGAGCAGTTCTTC. Full variable domain (rest looked up from reference TRBV18 and TRBJ2-1): NAGVMQNPRHLVRRRGQEARLRCSPMKGHSHVYWYRQLPEEGLKFMVYLQKENIIDESGMPKERFSAEFPKEGPSILRIQQVVRGDSAAYFCASSSPEGRPYNEQFFGPGTRLTVL.

This chain connects TRBV7-8 to TRBJ2-5; possibly TRBD2 for D (6 bases). Germline V gene data show CDR1 as SGHVS and CDR2 as FQNEAQ. CDR3 length: 12 residues. The ends were cut back, 8 bases at V and 3 bases at J, with 10 bases in the middle. The CDR3 region has the DNA TGTGCCAGCCGACTAGATGAAGAGACCCAGTACTTC. This sequence encodes CASRLDEETQYF.